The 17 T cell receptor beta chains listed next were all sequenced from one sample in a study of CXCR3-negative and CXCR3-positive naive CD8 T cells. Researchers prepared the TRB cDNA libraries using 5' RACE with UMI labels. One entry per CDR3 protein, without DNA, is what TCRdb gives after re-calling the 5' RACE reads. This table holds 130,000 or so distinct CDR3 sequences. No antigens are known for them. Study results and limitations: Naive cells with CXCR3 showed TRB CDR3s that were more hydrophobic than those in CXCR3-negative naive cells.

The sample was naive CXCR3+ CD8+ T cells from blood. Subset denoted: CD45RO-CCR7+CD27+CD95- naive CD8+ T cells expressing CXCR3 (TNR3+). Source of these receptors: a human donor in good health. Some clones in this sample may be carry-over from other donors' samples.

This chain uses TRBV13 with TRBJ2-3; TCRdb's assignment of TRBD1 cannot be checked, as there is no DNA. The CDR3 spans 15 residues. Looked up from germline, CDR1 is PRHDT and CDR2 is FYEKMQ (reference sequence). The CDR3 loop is CASSLGGQGGDTQYF.

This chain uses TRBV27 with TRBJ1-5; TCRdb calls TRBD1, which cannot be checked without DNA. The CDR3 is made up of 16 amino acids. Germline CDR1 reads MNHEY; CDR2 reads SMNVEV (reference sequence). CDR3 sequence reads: CASSQGVGQGNQPQHF.

The CDR3 reads CASEAAYNEQFF. V and J are TRBV19 and TRBJ2-1; TCRdb's D call, TRBD2, is unchecked because there is no DNA. The CDR3 has 12 amino acids. Germline loops: CDR1 LNHDA, CDR2 SQIVND (reference sequence).

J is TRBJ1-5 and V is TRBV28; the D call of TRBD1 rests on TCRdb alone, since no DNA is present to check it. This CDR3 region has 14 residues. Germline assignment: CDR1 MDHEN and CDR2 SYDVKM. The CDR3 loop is CASILHGGNQPQHF.

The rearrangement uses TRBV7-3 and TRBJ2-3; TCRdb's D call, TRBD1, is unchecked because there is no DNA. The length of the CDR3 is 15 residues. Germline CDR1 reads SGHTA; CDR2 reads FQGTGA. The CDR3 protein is CASSATGGASDTQYF.

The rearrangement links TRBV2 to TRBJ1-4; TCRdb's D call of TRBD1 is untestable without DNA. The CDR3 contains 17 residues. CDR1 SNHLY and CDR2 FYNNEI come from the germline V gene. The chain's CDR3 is CASSEAGDRARDEKLFF.

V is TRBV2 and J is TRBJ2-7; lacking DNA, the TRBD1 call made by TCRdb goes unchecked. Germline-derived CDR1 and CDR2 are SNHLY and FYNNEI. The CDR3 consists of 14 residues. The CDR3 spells CASGLGLPGYEQYF.

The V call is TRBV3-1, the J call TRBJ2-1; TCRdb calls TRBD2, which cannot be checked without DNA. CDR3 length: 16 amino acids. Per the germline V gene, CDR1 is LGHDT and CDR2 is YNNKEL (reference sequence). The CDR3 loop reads CASSLIAVLDGNEQFF.

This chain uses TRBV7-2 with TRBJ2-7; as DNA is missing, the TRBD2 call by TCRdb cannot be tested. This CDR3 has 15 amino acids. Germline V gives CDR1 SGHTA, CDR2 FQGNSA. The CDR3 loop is CASSQHRDYTYEQYF.

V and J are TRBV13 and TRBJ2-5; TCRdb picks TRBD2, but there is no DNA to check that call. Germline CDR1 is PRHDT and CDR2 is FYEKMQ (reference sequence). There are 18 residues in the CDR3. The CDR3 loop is CASSSRGLAGENQETQYF.

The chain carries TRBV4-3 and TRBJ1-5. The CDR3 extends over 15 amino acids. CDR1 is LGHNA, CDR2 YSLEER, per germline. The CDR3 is CASSQDLNSNQPQHF.

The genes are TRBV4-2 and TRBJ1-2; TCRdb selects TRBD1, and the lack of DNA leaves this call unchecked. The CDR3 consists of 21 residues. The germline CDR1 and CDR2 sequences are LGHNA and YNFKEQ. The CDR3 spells CASSQDRWLGQGPTRDYGYTF.

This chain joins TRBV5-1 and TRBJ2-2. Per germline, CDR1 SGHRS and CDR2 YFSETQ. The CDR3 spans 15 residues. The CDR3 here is CASSFEVPNTGELFF.

CDR3 amino acids: CASSAKAGEITGELFF. V usage is TRBV6-5 and J usage is TRBJ2-2; lacking DNA, the TRBD2 call made by TCRdb goes unchecked. This CDR3 region has 16 residues. CDR1 is MNHEY and CDR2 is SVGAGI in the germline V gene.

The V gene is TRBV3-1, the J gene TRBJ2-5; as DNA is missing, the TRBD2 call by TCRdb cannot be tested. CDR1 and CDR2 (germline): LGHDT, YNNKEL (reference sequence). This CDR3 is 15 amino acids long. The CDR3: CASSRHEGLQETQSF.

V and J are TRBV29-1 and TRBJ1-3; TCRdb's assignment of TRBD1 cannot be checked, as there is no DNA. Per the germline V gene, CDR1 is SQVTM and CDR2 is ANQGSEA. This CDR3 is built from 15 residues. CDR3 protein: CSVEGYMGVGNTIYF.

The CDR3 is CASAFPSSYNEQFF. The V call is TRBV25-1, the J call TRBJ2-1. This CDR3 contains 14 residues. Per germline, CDR1 MGHDK and CDR2 SYGVNS. Full variable domain (missing parts from reference TRBV25-1 and TRBJ2-1): EADIYQTPRYLVIGTGKKITLECSQTMGHDKMYWYQQDPGMELHLIHYSYGVNSTEKGDLSSESTVSRIRTEHFPLTLESARPSHTSQYLCASAFPSSYNEQFFGPGTRLTVL.